This TCR beta chain came from a study of neoadjuvant anti-PD-1 for oral cavity cancer. Study overall: Patients without progression got a fourth dose around day 43.

Broader study findings: Each response group had just three patients in TCR analyses. After neoadjuvant nivolumab, PBMC T cell clonality was significantly higher in non-responders than responders.

The CDR3 has 15 residues. V shed 4 bases and J 6 bases; nucleotides not matched to a gene: 10. Germline CDR1 and CDR2: SGHVS and FNYEAQ. Concerning this clone itself: The antigen is not known.

Assay used: immunoSEQ multiplex PCR; TCRdb lists only in-frame clones, some missing. Of about 14,000 clones detected, about 65% appear once; the ten largest clones hold 2% to 2.5%. The V and J genes are TRBV7-6 and TRBJ2-7, with 9 bases that match TRBD1. This receptor was taken from a person between 40 and 79 years old with oral cavity squamous cell carcinoma. The sequencing used PBMCs, collected before nivolumab (anti-PD-1) treatment. CDR3 in DNA: TGTGCCAGCAGCTCATCCGGGACAGGGCTAGGCGAGCAGTACTTC. Translating it yields CASSSSGTGLGEQYF.